Reported below is one T cell receptor beta chain. Its cognate antigen is unknown. Trimming cost V 4 bases and J 1 base, with 10 bases left between them. CDR1 and CDR2 (germline): SGHNT, YYREEE (reference sequence). This CDR3 is built from 14 residues. Expressed TCRB transcripts were sequenced because the isolated RNA had all been reverse transcribed beforehand. The method was immunoSEQ multiplex PCR; TCRdb's version includes in-frame clones alone and lacks a portion of them. The sample lists roughly 250,000 clones, roughly 20% occurring once. These data belong to a study of beta chain features in type 1 diabetes. Study-level results: Still unanswered here is whether HLA type influences TCRB rearrangement. All four CD4+ subsets of Type 1 diabetes patients contained TCRB CDR3s that were moderately but significantly shorter.

The sequence came from a middle-aged woman with type 1 diabetes. The V call is TRBV5-4, the J call TRBJ2-3; no clear D gene. Sample: naive CD4+ T cells from blood. CDR3 sequence: CASSPGGRTDTQYF. CDR3 nucleotides: TGTGCCAGCAGCCCTGGTGGCCGCACAGATACGCAGTATTTT.